These T cell receptor beta chains were read from a single sample in a study of blood T cell repertoires in COVID-19. TCRdb's copy holds only in-frame clones and misses some; the assay was immunoSEQ multiplex PCR. The sample lists about 73,000 clones; about four fifths were seen once. The sequenced sample was peripheral blood. These receptors were taken from a man aged 50 or older with active COVID-19. CDR3s include the opening cysteine and the closing phenylalanine or tryptophan. D genes are given only for firm matches. Where a row states a size, it is once, few, many or the class of an expanded clone; other rows omit it.

j_call | d_call | v_call | clone_size | cdr3_aa | cdr3_nt
TRBJ2-1 | - | TRBV7-9 | - | CASSLGEENEQFF | TGTGCCAGCAGCTTAGGGGAGGAAAATGAGCAGTTCTTC
TRBJ2-5 | TRBD1 | TRBV3-1/TRBV3-2 | once | CASSPGTGGRQETQYF | TGTGCCAGCAGCCCAGGGACAGGGGGACGGCAAGAGACCCAGTACTTC
TRBJ2-3 | - | TRBV28 | once | CASGRDLGGTQYF | TGTGCCAGCGGCCGGGATCTGGGGGGTACGCAGTATTTT
TRBJ1-2 | - | TRBV20-1 | few | CSASNSYGYTF | TGCAGTGCTAGTAACAGCTATGGCTACACCTTC
TRBJ2-1 | - | TRBV7-2 | - | CASSSRGVANEQFF | TGTGCCAGCAGCTCCCGCGGGGTTGCCAATGAGCAGTTCTTC
TRBJ2-3 | - | TRBV9 | - | CASSLPGIADTQYF | TGTGCCAGCAGCCTTCCGGGAATCGCAGATACGCAGTATTTT
TRBJ2-5 | - | TRBV12-3/TRBV12-4 | - | CASSTGNQETQYF | TGTGCCAGCAGTACAGGGAATCAAGAGACCCAGTACTTC
TRBJ1-1 | - | TRBV14 | - | CASSQFKQGSPNTEAFF | TGTGCCAGCAGCCAATTCAAGCAGGGCAGCCCTAACACTGAAGCTTTCTTT
TRBJ2-2 | TRBD1 | TRBV7-2 | once | CASSRTGENTGELFF | TGTGCCAGCAGCCGGACAGGGGAGAACACCGGGGAGCTGTTTTTT
TRBJ2-2 | - | TRBV10-1 | - | CASSDGHNTGELFF | TGCGCCAGCAGTGATGGACACAACACCGGGGAGCTGTTTTTT
TRBJ2-7 | - | TRBV5-1 | - | CASSEPDSYEQYF | TGCGCCAGCAGCGAGCCCGACTCCTACGAGCAGTACTTC
TRBJ2-3 | - | TRBV24-1 | - | CATSDEGGTTDTQYF | TGTGCCACCAGTGATGAAGGCGGGACCACAGATACGCAGTATTTT
TRBJ1-3 | TRBD1 | TRBV6-5 | - | CAAQGTGGNTIYF | TGTGCCGCACAGGGGACGGGGGGAAACACCATATATTTT
TRBJ2-3 | TRBD1 | TRBV5-4 | - | CASSFGTGTDTQYF | TGTGCCAGCAGCTTTGGGACAGGGACAGATACGCAGTATTTT
TRBJ2-2 | TRBD2 | TRBV4-1 | - | CASSQPSGEGGELFF | TGCGCCAGCAGCCAACCCAGCGGGGAGGGCGGGGAGCTGTTTTTT
TRBJ1-4 | TRBD1 | TRBV7-8 | - | CASSATGGWEKLFF | TGTGCCAGCAGCGCGACAGGGGGCTGGGAAAAACTGTTTTTT
TRBJ1-1 | - | TRBV19 | - | CASSRDTLGAFF | TGTGCCAGTAGTCGGGACACCCTAGGGGCTTTCTTT
TRBJ2-3 | TRBD2 | TRBV5-4 | - | CASSMWTSGGANTQYF | TGTGCCAGCAGCATGTGGACTAGCGGGGGGGCAAATACGCAGTATTTT
TRBJ2-3 | - | TRBV19 | once | CASSIDAGTGTDTQYF | TGTGCCAGTAGTATAGATGCGGGAACGGGCACAGATACGCAGTATTTT
TRBJ1-2 | - | TRBV28 | - | CASSYGVWGYTF | TGTGCCAGCAGTTACGGGGTTTGGGGCTACACCTTC
TRBJ1-2 | - | TRBV20-1 | - | CSALGGGGYTF | TGCAGTGCTCTTGGAGGCGGCGGCTACACCTTC
TRBJ1-1 | - | TRBV5-8 | - | CASSLDRRAEAFF | TGTGCCAGCAGCTTGGATCGGAGGGCCGAAGCTTTCTTT
TRBJ2-3 | - | TRBV10-3 | - | CAISELAGTDTQYF | TGTGCCATCAGTGAGTTGGCAGGGACAGATACGCAGTATTTT
TRBJ2-6 | - | TRBV5-1 | once | CASSLEGTGSSGANVLTF | TGCGCCAGCAGCTTGGAAGGGACTGGAAGCTCTGGGGCCAACGTCCTGACTTTC